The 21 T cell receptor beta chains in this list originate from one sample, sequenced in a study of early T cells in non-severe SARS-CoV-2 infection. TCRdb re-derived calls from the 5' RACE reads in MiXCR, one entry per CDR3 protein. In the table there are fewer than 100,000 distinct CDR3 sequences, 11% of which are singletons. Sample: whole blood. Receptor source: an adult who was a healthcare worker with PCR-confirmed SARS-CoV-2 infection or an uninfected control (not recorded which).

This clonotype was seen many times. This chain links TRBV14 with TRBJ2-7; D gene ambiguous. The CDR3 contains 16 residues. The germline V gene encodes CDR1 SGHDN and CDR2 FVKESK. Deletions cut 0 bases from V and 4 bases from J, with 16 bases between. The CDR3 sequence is CASSQEGWSDAYEQYF. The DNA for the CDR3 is TGTGCCAGCAGCCAAGAAGGATGGTCCGACGCGTACGAGCAGTACTTC. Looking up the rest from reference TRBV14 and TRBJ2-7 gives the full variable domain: EAGVTQFPSHSVIEKGQTVTLRCDPISGHDNLYWYRRVMGKEIKFLLHFVKESKQDESGMPNNRFLAERTGGTYSTLKVQPAELEDSGVYFCASSQEGWSDAYEQYFGPGTRLTVT.

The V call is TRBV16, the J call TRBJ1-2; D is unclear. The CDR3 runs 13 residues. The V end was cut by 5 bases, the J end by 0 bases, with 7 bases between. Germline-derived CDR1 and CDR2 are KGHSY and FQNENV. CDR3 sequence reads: CASSSVANYGYTF. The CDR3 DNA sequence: TGTGCCAGCAGCAGTGTGGCTAACTATGGCTACACCTTC.

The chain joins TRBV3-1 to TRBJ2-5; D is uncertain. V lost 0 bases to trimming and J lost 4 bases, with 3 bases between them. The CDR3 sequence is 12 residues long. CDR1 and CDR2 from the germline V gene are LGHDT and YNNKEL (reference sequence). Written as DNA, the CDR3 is TGTGCCAGCAGCCAAGATATAGAGACCCAGTACTTC. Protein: CASSQDIETQYF.

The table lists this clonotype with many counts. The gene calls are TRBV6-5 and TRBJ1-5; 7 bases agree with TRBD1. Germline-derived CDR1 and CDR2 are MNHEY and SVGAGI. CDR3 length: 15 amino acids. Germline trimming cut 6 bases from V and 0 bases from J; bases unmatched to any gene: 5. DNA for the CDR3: TGTGCCAGCAGCCCGACAGGGCATAGCAATCAGCCCCAGCATTTT. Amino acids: CASSPTGHSNQPQHF.

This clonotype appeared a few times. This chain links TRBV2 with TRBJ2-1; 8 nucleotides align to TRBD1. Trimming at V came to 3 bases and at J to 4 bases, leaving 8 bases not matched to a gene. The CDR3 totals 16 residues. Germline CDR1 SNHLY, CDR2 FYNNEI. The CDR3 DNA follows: TGTGCCAGCAGTGATAGGGGCAGGGGGCCATACAATGAGCAGTTCTTC. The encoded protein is CASSDRGRGPYNEQFF.

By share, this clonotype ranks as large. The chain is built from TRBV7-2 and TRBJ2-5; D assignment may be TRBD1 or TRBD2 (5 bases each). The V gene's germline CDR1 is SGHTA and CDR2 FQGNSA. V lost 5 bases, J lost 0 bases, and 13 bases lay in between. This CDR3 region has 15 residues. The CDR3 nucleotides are TGTGCCAGCAGCCCAGTACTAGGGGACCAAGAGACCCAGTACTTC. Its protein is CASSPVLGDQETQYF.

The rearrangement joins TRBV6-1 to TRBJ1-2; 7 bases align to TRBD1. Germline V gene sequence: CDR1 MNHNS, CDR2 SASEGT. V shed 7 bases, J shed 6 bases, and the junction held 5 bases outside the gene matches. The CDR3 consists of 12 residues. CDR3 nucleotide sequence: TGTGCCAGCATGGAACAGGGGAATGGCTACACCTTC. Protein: CASMEQGNGYTF.

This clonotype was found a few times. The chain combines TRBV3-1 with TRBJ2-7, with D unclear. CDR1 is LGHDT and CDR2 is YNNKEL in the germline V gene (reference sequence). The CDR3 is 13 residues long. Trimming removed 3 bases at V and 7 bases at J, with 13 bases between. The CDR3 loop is CASSQVWSREQYF. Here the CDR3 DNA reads TGTGCCAGCAGCCAGGTCTGGTCCCGGGAGCAGTACTTC.

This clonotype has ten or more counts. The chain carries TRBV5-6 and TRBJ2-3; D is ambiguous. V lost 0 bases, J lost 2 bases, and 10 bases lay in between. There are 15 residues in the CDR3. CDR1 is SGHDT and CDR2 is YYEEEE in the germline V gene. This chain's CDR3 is CASSLASPYTDTQYF. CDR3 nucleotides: TGTGCCAGCAGCTTGGCGAGCCCGTACACAGATACGCAGTATTTT.

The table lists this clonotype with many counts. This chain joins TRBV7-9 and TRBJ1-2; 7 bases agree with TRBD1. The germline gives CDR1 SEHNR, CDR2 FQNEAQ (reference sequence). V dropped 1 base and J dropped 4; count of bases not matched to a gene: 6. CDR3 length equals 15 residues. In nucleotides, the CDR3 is TGTGCCAGCAGCTTAGTCGACAGGGACCCCTATGGCTACACCTTC. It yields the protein CASSLVDRDPYGYTF.

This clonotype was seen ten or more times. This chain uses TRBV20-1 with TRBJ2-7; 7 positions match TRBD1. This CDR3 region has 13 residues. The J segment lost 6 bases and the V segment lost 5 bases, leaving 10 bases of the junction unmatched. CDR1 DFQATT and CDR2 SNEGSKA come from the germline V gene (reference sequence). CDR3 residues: CSAPWTGRGEQYF. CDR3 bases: TGCAGTGCTCCCTGGACAGGCAGAGGCGAGCAGTACTTC.

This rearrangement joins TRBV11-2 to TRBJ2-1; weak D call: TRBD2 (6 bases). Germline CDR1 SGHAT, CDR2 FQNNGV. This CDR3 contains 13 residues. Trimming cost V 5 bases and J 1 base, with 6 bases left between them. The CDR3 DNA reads TGTGCCAGCAGCCGGGGGTCCTACAATGAGCAGTTCTTC. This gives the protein CASSRGSYNEQFF.

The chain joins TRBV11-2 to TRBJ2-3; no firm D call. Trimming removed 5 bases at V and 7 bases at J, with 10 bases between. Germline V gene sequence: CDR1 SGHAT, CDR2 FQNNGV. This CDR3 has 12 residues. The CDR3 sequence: CASSLVPYTQYF. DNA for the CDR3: TGTGCCAGCAGCCTGGTCCCCTATACGCAGTATTTT.

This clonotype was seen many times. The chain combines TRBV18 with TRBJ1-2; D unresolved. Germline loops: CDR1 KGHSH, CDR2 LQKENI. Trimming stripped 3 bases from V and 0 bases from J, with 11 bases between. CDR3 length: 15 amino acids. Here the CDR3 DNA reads TGTGCCAGCTCACCGCAGACAAGTACTAACTATGGCTACACCTTC. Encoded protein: CASSPQTSTNYGYTF. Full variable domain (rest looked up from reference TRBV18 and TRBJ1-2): NAGVMQNPRHLVRRRGQEARLRCSPMKGHSHVYWYRQLPEEGLKFMVYLQKENIIDESGMPKERFSAEFPKEGPSILRIQQVVRGDSAAYFCASSPQTSTNYGYTFGSGTRLTVV.

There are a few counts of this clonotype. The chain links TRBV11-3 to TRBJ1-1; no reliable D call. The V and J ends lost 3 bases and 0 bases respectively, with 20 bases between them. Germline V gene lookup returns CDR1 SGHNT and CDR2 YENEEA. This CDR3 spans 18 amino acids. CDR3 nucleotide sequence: TGTGCCAGCAGCTTGCCCCTGGGGTGGAGTAAGATGAACACTGAAGCTTTCTTT. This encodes CASSLPLGWSKMNTEAFF.

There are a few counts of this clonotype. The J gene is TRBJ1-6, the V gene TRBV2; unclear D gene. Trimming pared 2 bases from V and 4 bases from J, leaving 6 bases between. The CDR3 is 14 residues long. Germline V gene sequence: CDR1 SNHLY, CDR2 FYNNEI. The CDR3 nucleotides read TGTGCCAGCAGTGAAAGACGGTATAATTCACCCCTCCACTTT. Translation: CASSERRYNSPLHF.

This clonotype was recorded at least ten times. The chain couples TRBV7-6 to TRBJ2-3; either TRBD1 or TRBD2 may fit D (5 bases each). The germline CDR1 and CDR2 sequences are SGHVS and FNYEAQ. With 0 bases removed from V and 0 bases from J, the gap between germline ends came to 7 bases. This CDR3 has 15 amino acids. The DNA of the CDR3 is TGTGCCAGCAGCTTAGCCGGGGCTAGCACAGATACGCAGTATTTT. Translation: CASSLAGASTDTQYF. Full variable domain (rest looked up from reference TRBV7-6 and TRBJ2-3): GAGVSQSPRYKVTKRGQDVALRCDPISGHVSLYWYRQALGQGPEFLTYFNYEAQQDKSGLPNDRFSAERPEGSISTLTIQRTEQRDSAMYRCASSLAGASTDTQYFGPGTRLTVL.

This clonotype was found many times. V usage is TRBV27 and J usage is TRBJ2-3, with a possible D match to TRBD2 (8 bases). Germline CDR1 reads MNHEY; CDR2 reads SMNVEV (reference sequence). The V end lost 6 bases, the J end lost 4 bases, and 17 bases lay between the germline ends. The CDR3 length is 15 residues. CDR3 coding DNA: TGTGCCAGCAGCCCGGGAGGGGGCCCCCCAGATACGCAGTATTTT. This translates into CASSPGGGPPDTQYF.

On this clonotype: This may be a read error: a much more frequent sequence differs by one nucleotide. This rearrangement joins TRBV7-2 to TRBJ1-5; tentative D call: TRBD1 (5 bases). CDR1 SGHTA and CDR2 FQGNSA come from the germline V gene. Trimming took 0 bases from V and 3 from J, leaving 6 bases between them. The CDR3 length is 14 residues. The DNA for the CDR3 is TGTGCCAGCAGCTTAGCGGGGGACAATCAGCCCCAGCATTTT. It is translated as CASSLAGDNQPQHF.

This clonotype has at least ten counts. CDR3 in amino acids: CASSSQGYNEQFF. DNA for the CDR3: TGTGCCAGCAGCTCGCAGGGATACAATGAGCAGTTCTTC. The chain joins TRBV7-3 to TRBJ2-1; TRBD1 might be the D (5 bases). With 4 bases removed from V and 4 bases from J, the gap between germline ends came to 8 bases. The CDR3 extends over 13 amino acids. Germline-derived CDR1 and CDR2 are SGHTA and FQGTGA.

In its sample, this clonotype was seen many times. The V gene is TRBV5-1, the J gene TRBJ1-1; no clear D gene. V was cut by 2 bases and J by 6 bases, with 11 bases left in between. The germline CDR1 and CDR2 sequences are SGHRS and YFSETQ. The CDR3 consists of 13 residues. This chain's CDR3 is CASSFNSVSEAFF. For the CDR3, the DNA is TGCGCCAGCAGCTTCAACTCTGTATCTGAAGCTTTCTTT.